One sample yielded the 15 T cell receptor beta chains listed below, sequenced in a study of cytomegalovirus exposure and HLA in healthy donors. In the PCR, 60 Vbeta and 13 Jbeta primers were used. Libraries were prepared by immunoSEQ multiplex PCR; TCRdb keeps only in-frame clonotypes and omits some of them. The sample consists of 250,000 to 300,000 clones, about four fifths of them appearing once. Sequenced input: PBMCs. Source of these receptors: a woman aged 35 to 49 in good health and CMV-seropositive.

J is TRBJ1-5 and V is TRBV4-3; D may be TRBD1 (6 bases). Trimming shortened V by 3 bases and J by 9 bases, and 18 bases separated the two germline ends. Germline V lookup: CDR1 LGHNA, CDR2 YSLEER. This CDR3 is built from 15 residues. For the CDR3, the DNA is TGCGCCAGCAGCCAGGGGACAACACGAGACCGGCCCCAGCATTTT. Protein product: CASSQGTTRDRPQHF.

The chain carries TRBV7-6 and TRBJ2-1, with 9 positions matching TRBD2. The CDR3 spans 15 residues. Germline V gene data show CDR1 as SGHVS and CDR2 as FNYEAQ. V dropped 4 bases and J dropped 5; count of bases not matched to a gene: 6. The chain's CDR3 is CASSSIAGANNEQFF. The CDR3, as DNA: TGTGCCAGCAGCTCTATAGCGGGAGCGAACAATGAGCAGTTCTTC.

The V call is TRBV30, the J call TRBJ1-5; 10 nucleotides match TRBD1. V shed 7 bases and J 6 bases; nucleotides not matched to a gene: 6. Per germline, CDR1 GTSNPN and CDR2 SVGIG (reference sequence). There are 13 residues in the CDR3. The CDR3 spells CASRQGAGQPQHF. The CDR3 DNA is TGTGCCTCCAGACAGGGGGCTGGTCAGCCCCAGCATTTT.

V gene TRBV5-1 combines with J gene TRBJ2-3, with 11 bases that match TRBD1. The CDR3 runs 15 residues. Trimming cost V 0 bases and J 4 bases; bases outside gene matches: 1. Germline CDR1 reads SGHRS; CDR2 reads YFSETQ. CDR3 sequence: CASSLGTGGADTQYF. The CDR3 DNA follows: TGCGCCAGCAGCTTGGGGACAGGGGGCGCAGATACGCAGTATTTT.

The J gene is TRBJ2-5, the V gene TRBV6-5, with 8 bases that match TRBD2. In germline, CDR1 is MNHEY, CDR2 SVGAGI. With V trimmed by 2 bases and J by 1 base, 6 bases remained unmatched. This CDR3 has 16 amino acids. The CDR3 is CASSYVPGGGQETQYF. The CDR3 DNA is TGTGCCAGCAGTTACGTCCCGGGAGGGGGCCAAGAGACCCAGTACTTC.

The gene calls are TRBV7-9 and TRBJ1-1; D is perhaps TRBD1 (6 bases). The V gene lost 5 bases and the J gene lost 1 base, with 14 bases spanning the gap. Per germline, CDR1 SEHNR and CDR2 FQNEAQ (reference sequence). The CDR3 has 15 amino acids. CDR3 sequence reads: CASSPIDRPNTEAFF. The CDR3 DNA is TGTGCCAGCAGCCCTATAGACAGGCCGAACACTGAAGCTTTCTTT.

J is TRBJ2-5 and V is TRBV5-6, with TRBD1 matching 9 bases. In germline, CDR1 is SGHDT, CDR2 YYEEEE. This CDR3 has 14 residues. Trimming took 2 bases from V and 11 from J; bases not matched to a gene: 10. The CDR3 here is CASSLGDREGEQYF. CDR3 DNA: TGTGCCAGCAGCTTAGGGGACAGGGAGGGGGAGCAGTACTTC.

J is TRBJ2-2 and V is TRBV7-3, with 9 positions matching TRBD1. The V segment lost 6 bases and the J segment 6 bases; nucleotides outside the gene matches: 5. Germline CDR1 SGHTA, CDR2 FQGTGA. The CDR3 is 14 amino acids. DNA of the CDR3: TGTGCCAGCAGTGCCGGGACAGGGTCCGGGGAGCTGTTTTTT. Amino acids: CASSAGTGSGELFF. Looking up the rest from reference TRBV7-3 and TRBJ2-2 gives the full variable domain: GAGVSQTPSNKVTEKGKYVELRCDPISGHTALYWYRQSLGQGPEFLIYFQGTGAADDSGLPNDRFFAVRPEGSVSTLKIQRTERGDSAVYLCASSAGTGSGELFFGEGSRLTVL.

This chain connects TRBV5-6 to TRBJ1-1; 10 positions agree with TRBD1. The CDR3 contains 14 residues. The trim removed 2 bases at V and 4 bases at J, leaving 2 bases unmatched. Germline CDR1 SGHDT, CDR2 YYEEEE. The CDR3 sequence is CASSFGTGATEAFF. CDR3 DNA sequence: TGTGCCAGCAGCTTCGGGACAGGGGCCACTGAAGCTTTCTTT.

J is TRBJ2-1 and V is TRBV15; 11 nucleotides line up with TRBD2. The CDR3 covers 18 residues. The V and J ends lost 1 base and 4 bases, in that order; junction bases with no gene match: 9. The germline V gene has CDR1 LNHNV and CDR2 YYDKDF (reference sequence). The DNA of the CDR3 is TGTGCCACCAGCAGAGGGGCTAGCGGGAGGACAGTTTACAATGAGCAGTTCTTC. Amino acids: CATSRGASGRTVYNEQFF.

This clone was counted a single time. V gene TRBV7-8 combines with J gene TRBJ1-5, with 7 bases that match TRBD1. The length of the CDR3 is 14 residues. The J segment lost 3 bases and the V segment lost 5 bases, leaving 4 bases of the junction unmatched. Germline V gene data show CDR1 as SGHVS and CDR2 as FQNEAQ. CDR3 sequence: CASSPTGDNQPQHF. The CDR3 DNA sequence: TGTGCCAGCAGCCCCACAGGGGACAATCAGCCCCAGCATTTT.

V usage is TRBV7-2 and J usage is TRBJ2-5; D is undetermined. Per germline, CDR1 SGHTA and CDR2 FQGNSA. The CDR3 runs 16 residues. The germline V and J ends were trimmed by 1 base and 5 bases, with 17 bases remaining between them. The CDR3 coding sequence is TGTGCCAGCAGCTTAGGTCGCGGTAGTCACGGTGAGACCCAGTACTTC. It is translated as CASSLGRGSHGETQYF.

V is TRBV6-5 and J is TRBJ1-1, with TRBD1 matching over 7 bases. The CDR3 loop spans 15 amino acids. After removal of 0 bases from V and 4 bases from J, the junction contained 5 bases not matched to a gene. The germline V gene has CDR1 MNHEY and CDR2 SVGAGI. CDR3 sequence: CASSYSAGGITEAFF. The CDR3 DNA is TGTGCCAGCAGTTACTCTGCAGGGGGAATCACTGAAGCTTTCTTT.

The chain has TRBV11-3 and TRBJ2-1; tentatively, D is TRBD2 (6 bases). This CDR3 comprises 16 residues. Trimming shortened V by 1 base and J by 7 bases, and 17 bases separated the two germline ends. Germline V gives CDR1 SGHNT, CDR2 YENEEA. The CDR3 sequence is CASSLVVASARNEQFF. The DNA for the CDR3 is TGTGCCAGCAGCTTAGTGGTGGCTAGCGCAAGGAATGAGCAGTTCTTC.

The chain combines TRBV27 with TRBJ1-6, with 9 bases that match TRBD1. CDR1 is MNHEY and CDR2 is SMNVEV in the germline V gene (reference sequence). The CDR3 length is 15 residues. Unmatched junction bases numbered 7, after V lost 5 bases and J lost 8 bases. The CDR3 sequence: CASSPLRDRDSPLHF. The CDR3 bases are TGTGCCAGCAGTCCCCTAAGGGACAGGGATTCACCCCTCCACTTT.